One sample yielded the 9 T cell receptor beta chains listed below, sequenced in a study of blood T cell repertoires in COVID-19. TCRdb's copy holds only in-frame clones and misses some; the assay was immunoSEQ multiplex PCR. The sample records more than 90,000 clones, over 60% being singletons. Material: peripheral blood. The source is a man in his 70s with acute or convalescent COVID-19.

V and J are TRBV28 and TRBJ1-2; no clear D gene. Deletions cut 6 bases from V and 6 bases from J, with 23 bases between. CDR1 and CDR2 from the germline V gene are MDHEN and SYDVKM. The CDR3 is 16 amino acids. The CDR3 loop is CASSIPQRGSRDGYTF. The CDR3 DNA follows: TGTGCCAGCAGCATCCCGCAGCGGGGAAGTAGGGATGGCTACACCTTC.

The chain is built from TRBV6-5 and TRBJ1-5; D possibly corresponds to TRBD1 (5 bases). The CDR3 length is 14 residues. Trimming shortened V by 8 bases and J by 2 bases, and 13 bases separated the two germline ends. Germline CDR1 is MNHEY and CDR2 is SVGAGI. The CDR3 spells CASRRGDRNQPQHF. The CDR3 DNA is TGTGCCAGCCGCCGGGGGGATCGCAATCAGCCCCAGCATTTT.

This chain joins TRBV9 and TRBJ1-3, with TRBD1 matching 7 bases. J gave up 9 bases and V 0 bases, and 6 bases lay outside the gene matches. Germline CDR1 reads SGDLS; CDR2 reads YYNGEE. The CDR3 has 14 residues. The CDR3 DNA reads TGTGCCAGCAGCGTAGCGACAGGGAGAAGCACCATATATTTT. It is translated as CASSVATGRSTIYF.

This clone came up a few times. The chain carries TRBV7-9 and TRBJ1-1, with D unclear. CDR3 length equals 14 residues. The V end lost 3 bases, the J end lost 3 bases, and 11 bases lay between the germline ends. The germline V gene has CDR1 SEHNR and CDR2 FQNEAQ (reference sequence). The CDR3 coding sequence is TGTGCCAGCAGCTTGGGCGAAGGTCACACTGAAGCTTTCTTT. Translated, it gives CASSLGEGHTEAFF.

The chain couples TRBV4-2 to TRBJ2-1, with 9 bases matching TRBD2. The germline gives CDR1 LGHNA, CDR2 YNFKEQ. Losses at the gene ends were 2 bases for V and 6 bases for J; bases not matched to a gene: 8. The CDR3 totals 16 residues. The CDR3 region has the DNA TGTGCCAGCAGCCAACCGGGCGGGGGGGGAACCAATGAGCAGTTCTTC. It yields the protein CASSQPGGGGTNEQFF.

This chain joins TRBV11-2 and TRBJ1-6; TRBD1 matches at 9 bases. Germline V gives CDR1 SGHAT, CDR2 FQNNGV. The CDR3 extends over 15 amino acids. V shed 1 base, J shed 12 bases, and the junction held 7 bases outside the gene matches. The CDR3 loop reads CASSLGRTGVLPLHF. The CDR3 bases are TGTGCCAGCAGCTTAGGGAGGACAGGGGTCTTACCCCTCCACTTT.

The V call is TRBV12-3 or TRBV12-4, the J call TRBJ2-3; D unclear. The CDR3 consists of 11 residues. V was trimmed by 6 bases and J by 6 bases, leaving 7 bases between them. The DNA for the CDR3 is TGTGCCAGCAGCCGGAGCGATACGCAGTATTTT. Translated, it gives CASSRSDTQYF.

Here the CDR3 DNA reads TGTGCCAGCAGCTCCTATCTCGACAGGACCCCAGGTGGCACCTTC. This codes for CASSSYLDRTPGGTF. The chain carries TRBV7-2 and TRBJ1-2, with a possible D match to TRBD1 (6 bases). Germline V gene sequence: CDR1 SGHTA, CDR2 FQGNSA. With 4 bases removed from V and 13 bases from J, the gap between germline ends came to 25 bases. The CDR3 consists of 15 residues.

The chain employs TRBV2 and TRBJ1-2, with 10 nucleotides matching TRBD1. With V trimmed by 5 bases and J by 4 bases, 4 bases remained unmatched. CDR1 and CDR2 from the germline V gene are SNHLY and FYNNEI. The CDR3 has 14 amino acids. The CDR3: CASSSRTGGYGYTF. The CDR3 DNA reads as TGTGCCAGCAGTAGCCGGACAGGGGGCTATGGCTACACCTTC. The complete variable domain, with remaining parts taken from reference TRBV2 and TRBJ1-2, reads EPEVTQTPSHQVTQMGQEVILRCVPISNHLYFYWYRQILGQKVEFLVSFYNNEISEKSEIFDDQFSVERPDGSNFTLKIRSTKLEDSAMYFCASSSRTGGYGYTFGSGTRLTVV.